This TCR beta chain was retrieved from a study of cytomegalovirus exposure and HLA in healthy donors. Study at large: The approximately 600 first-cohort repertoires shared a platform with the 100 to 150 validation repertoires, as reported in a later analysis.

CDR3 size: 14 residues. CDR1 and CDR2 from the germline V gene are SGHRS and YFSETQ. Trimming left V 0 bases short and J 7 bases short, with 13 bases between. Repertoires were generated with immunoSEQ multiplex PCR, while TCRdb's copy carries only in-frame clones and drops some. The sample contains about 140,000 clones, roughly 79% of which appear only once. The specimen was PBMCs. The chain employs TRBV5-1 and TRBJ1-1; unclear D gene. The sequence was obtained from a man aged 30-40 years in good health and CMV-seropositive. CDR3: CASSLAAAGSEAFF. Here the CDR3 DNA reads TGCGCCAGCAGCTTGGCGGCAGCTGGGAGTGAAGCTTTCTTT. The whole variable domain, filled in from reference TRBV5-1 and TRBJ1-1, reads KAGVTQTPRYLIKTRGQQVTLSCSPISGHRSVSWYQQTPGQGLQFLFEYFSETQRNKGNFPGRFSGRQFSNSRSEMNVSTLELGDSALYLCASSLAAAGSEAFFGQGTRLTVV.